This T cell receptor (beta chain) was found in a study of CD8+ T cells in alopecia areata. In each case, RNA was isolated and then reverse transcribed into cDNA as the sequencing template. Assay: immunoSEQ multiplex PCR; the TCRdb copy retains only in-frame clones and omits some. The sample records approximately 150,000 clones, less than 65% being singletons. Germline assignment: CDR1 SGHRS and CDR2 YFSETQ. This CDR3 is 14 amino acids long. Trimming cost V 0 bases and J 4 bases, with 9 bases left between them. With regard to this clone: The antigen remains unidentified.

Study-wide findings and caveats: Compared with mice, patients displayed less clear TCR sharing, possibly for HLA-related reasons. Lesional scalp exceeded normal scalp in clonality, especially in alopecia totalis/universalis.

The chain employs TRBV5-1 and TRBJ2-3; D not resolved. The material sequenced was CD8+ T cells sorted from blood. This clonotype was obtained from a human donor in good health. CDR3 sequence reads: CASSLGRASDTQYF. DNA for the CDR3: TGCGCCAGCAGCTTGGGAAGGGCGTCAGATACGCAGTATTTT.